This TCR beta chain was recorded in a study of T cell responses to AZD1222 COVID-19 vaccine. Notes on the study in general: Close to half of spike-specific TCRs reportedly recognize unmutated variant regions. Donors were largely white British and mainly female; clonal diversity was possibly underestimated. Sampled repertoires all dated from after the peak T cell response. Just a handful of AZD1222 recipients were seropositive at baseline.

This table comes from immunoSEQ multiplex PCR, and its TCRdb copy is limited to in-frame clones, with some not included. The sample consists of around 150,000 clones, 91% of them appearing once. Concerning this clone itself: No antigen is known for it.

Trimming stripped 2 bases from V and 0 bases from J, with 5 bases between. The germline V gene encodes CDR1 MNHEY and CDR2 SVGEGT. The CDR3 has 14 residues. The chain is built from TRBV6-2 or TRBV6-3 and TRBJ1-5; D ambiguous. The sequencing used peripheral blood, collected 28 days after the second dose of the MenACWY control vaccine. The source of this sequence is an adult who received the MenACWY meningococcal vaccine as a control. Here the CDR3 DNA reads TGTGCCAGCAGTTACACCAATAGCAATCAGCCCCAGCATTTT. Translated, it gives CASSYTNSNQPQHF.